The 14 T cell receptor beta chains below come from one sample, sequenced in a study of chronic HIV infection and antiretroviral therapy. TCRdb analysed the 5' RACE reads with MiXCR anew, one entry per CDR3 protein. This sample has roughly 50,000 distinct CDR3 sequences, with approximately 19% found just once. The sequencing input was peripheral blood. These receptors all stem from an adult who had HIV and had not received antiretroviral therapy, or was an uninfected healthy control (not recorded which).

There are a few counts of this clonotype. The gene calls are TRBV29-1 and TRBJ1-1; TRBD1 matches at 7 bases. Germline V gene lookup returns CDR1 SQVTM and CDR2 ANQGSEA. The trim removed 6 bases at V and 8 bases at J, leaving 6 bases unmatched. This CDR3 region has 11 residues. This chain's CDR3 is CSVRGGAEAFF. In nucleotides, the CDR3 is TGCAGCGTGAGAGGGGGCGCCGAAGCTTTCTTT. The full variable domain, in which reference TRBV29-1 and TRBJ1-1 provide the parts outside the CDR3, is SAVISQKPSRDICQRGTSLTIQCQVDSQVTMMFWYRQQPGQSLTLIATANQGSEATYESGFVIDKFPISRPNLTFSTLTVSNMSPEDSSIYLCSVRGGAEAFFGQGTRLTVV.

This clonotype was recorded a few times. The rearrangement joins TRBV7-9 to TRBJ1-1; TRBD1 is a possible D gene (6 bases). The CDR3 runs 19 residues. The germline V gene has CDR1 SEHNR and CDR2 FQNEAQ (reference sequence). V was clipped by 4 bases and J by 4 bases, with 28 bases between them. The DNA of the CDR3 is TGTGCCAGCAGCTCGCTTATAGCCCGGGGGGCGAAGGTGAGCACTGAAGCTTTCTTT. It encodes CASSSLIARGAKVSTEAFF.

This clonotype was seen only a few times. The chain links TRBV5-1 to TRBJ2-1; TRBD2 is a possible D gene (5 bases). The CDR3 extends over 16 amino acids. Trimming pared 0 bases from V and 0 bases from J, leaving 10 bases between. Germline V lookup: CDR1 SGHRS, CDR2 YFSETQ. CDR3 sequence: CASSLGTRISYNEQFF. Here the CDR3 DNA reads TGCGCCAGCAGCTTGGGGACTCGCATCTCCTACAATGAGCAGTTCTTC.

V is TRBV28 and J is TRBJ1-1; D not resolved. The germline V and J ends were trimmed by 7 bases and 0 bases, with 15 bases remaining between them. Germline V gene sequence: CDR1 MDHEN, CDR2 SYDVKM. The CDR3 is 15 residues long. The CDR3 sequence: CASNKAGRMNTEAFF. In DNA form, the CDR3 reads TGTGCCAGCAATAAGGCAGGCCGCATGAACACTGAAGCTTTCTTT.

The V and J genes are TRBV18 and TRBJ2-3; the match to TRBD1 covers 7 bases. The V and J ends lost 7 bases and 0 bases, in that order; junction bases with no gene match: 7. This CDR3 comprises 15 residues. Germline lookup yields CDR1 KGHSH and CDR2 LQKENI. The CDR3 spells CASLTGRASTDTQYF. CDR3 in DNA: TGTGCCAGCTTGACAGGGAGAGCCAGCACAGATACGCAGTATTTT.

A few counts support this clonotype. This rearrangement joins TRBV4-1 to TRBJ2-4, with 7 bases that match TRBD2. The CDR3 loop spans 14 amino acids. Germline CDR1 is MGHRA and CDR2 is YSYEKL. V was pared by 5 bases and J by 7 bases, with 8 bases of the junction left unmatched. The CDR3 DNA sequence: TGCGCCAGCAGCTCTCCCGCGGGGGAGAACATTCAGTACTTC. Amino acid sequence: CASSSPAGENIQYF.

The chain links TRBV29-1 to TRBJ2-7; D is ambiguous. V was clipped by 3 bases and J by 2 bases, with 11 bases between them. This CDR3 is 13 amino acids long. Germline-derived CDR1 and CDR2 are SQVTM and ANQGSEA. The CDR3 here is CSVESRSTYEQYF. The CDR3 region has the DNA TGCAGCGTTGAGTCCAGGTCGACCTACGAGCAGTACTTC.

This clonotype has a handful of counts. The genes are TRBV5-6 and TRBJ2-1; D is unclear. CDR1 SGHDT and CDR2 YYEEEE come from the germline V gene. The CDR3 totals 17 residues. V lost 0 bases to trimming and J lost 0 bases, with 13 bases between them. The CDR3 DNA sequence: TGTGCCAGCAGCTTGGCCCCGGTAACGCTCTCCTACAATGAGCAGTTCTTC. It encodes CASSLAPVTLSYNEQFF.

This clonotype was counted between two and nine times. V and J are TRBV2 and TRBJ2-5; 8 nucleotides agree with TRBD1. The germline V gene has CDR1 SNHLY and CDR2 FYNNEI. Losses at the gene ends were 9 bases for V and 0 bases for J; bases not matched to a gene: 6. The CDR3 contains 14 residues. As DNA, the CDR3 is TGTGCCAGTGACCGGACAGGGTACCAAGAGACCCAGTACTTC. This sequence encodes CASDRTGYQETQYF.

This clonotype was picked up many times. The CDR3 DNA follows: TGTGCCAGCAGTGCATTAAGCTCCTATAATTCACCCCTCCACTTT. It translates to CASSALSSYNSPLHF. The V and J genes are TRBV6-1 and TRBJ1-6; D not certain. The CDR3 is made up of 15 amino acids. Germline loops: CDR1 MNHNS, CDR2 SASEGT. V was trimmed by 4 bases and J by 0 bases, leaving 7 bases between them.

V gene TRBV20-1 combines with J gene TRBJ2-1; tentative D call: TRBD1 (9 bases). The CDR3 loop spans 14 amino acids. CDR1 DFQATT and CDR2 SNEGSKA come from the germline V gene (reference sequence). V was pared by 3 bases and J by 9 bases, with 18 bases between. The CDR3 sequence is CSARDSGTGSEQFF. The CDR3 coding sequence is TGCAGTGCTAGGGATAGCGGGACAGGGAGTGAGCAGTTCTTC.

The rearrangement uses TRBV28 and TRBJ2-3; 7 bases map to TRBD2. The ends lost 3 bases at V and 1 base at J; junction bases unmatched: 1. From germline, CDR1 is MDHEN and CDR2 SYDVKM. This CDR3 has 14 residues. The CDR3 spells CASSFLAGTDTQYF. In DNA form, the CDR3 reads TGTGCCAGCAGTTTTCTAGCGGGCACAGATACGCAGTATTTT.

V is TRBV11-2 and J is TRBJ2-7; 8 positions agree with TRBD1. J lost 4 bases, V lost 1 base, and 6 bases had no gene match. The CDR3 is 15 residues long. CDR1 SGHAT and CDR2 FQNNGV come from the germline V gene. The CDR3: CASSLGPGGPYEQYF. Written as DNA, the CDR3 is TGTGCCAGCAGCTTAGGTCCAGGGGGCCCTTACGAGCAGTACTTC.

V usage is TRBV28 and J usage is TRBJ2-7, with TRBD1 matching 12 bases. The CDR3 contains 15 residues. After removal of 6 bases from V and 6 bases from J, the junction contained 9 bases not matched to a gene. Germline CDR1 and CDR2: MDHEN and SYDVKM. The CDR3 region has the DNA TGTGCCAGCAGCCTCCCTGGGACAGGGGGCTCCGAGCAGTACTTC. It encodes CASSLPGTGGSEQYF.